This T cell receptor beta chain was sequenced for a study of T cells after yellow fever vaccination. The CDR3 is made up of 15 amino acids. Germline values: CDR1 SGHRS, CDR2 YFSETQ. The V gene lost 2 bases and the J gene lost 0 bases, with 9 bases spanning the gap. TCRdb processed the 5' RACE reads anew with MiXCR; each CDR3 protein has one entry. The sample lists 170,000 or so distinct CDR3 sequences, roughly 9% seen once, with roughly 33% in the top ten. There are a few counts of this clonotype. The receptor was derived from a man aged 18 to 35 who received the YFV17D yellow fever vaccine. Sequencing was performed on CD8+ T cells sorted from PBMCs, taken 45 days after the yellow fever booster vaccination. The chain employs TRBV5-1 and TRBJ1-3; tentative D call: TRBD1 (5 bases). The DNA of the CDR3 is TGCGCCAGCAGCTTTCGGGGCGGCTCTGGAAACACCATATATTTT. This translates into CASSFRGGSGNTIYF.